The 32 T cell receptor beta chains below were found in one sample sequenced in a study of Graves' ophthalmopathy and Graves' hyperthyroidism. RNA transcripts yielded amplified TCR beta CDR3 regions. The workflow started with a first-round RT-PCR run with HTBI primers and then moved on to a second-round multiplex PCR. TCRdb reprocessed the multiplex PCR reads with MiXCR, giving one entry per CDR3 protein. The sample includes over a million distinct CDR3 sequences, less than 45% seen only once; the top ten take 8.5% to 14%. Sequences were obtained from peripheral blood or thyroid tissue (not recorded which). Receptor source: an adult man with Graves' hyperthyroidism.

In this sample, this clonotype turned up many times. The CDR3 bases are TGTGCCAGCAGCCCCAGGGGGGCGTTGGGCGGGGAGCTGTTTTTT. It translates to CASSPRGALGGELFF. The V call is TRBV7-3, the J call TRBJ2-2, with D maybe TRBD1 (7 bases). Germline CDR1 and CDR2: SGHTA and FQGTGA. This CDR3 is built from 15 residues. V lost 5 bases to trimming and J lost 7 bases, with 17 bases between them.

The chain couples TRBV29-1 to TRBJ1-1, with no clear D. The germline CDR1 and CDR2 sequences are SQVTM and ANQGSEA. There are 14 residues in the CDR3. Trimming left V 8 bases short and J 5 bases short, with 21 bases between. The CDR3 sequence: CSSRAFEGWTEAFF. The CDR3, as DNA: TGCAGCTCTCGGGCGTTTGAGGGATGGACTGAAGCTTTCTTT.

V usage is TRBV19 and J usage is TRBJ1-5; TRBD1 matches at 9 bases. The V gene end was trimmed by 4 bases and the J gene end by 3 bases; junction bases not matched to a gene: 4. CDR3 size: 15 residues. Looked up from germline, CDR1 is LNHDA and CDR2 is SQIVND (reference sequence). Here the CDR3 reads CASSTQGASNQPQHF. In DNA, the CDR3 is TGTGCCAGTAGTACACAGGGGGCCTCCAATCAGCCCCAGCATTTT.

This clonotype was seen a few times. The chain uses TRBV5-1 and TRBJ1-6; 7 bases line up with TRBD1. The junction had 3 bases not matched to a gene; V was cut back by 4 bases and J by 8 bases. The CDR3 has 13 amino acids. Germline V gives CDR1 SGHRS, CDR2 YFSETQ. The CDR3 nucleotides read TGCGCCAGCAGCGACCAGGGGGATTCACCCCTCCACTTT. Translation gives CASSDQGDSPLHF.

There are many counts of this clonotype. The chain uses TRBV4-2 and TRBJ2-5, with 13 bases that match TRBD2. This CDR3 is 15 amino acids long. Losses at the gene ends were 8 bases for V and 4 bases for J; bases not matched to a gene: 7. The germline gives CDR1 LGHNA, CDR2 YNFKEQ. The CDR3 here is CASGRTSGRGETQYF. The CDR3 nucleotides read TGTGCCAGCGGCAGGACTAGCGGGAGAGGAGAGACCCAGTACTTC.

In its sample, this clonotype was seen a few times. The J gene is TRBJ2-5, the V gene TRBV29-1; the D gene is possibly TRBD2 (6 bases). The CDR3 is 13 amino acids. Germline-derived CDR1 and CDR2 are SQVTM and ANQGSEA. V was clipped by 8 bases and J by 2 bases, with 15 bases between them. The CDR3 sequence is CSLREDWQETQYF. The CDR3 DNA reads TGCAGCTTGAGGGAGGACTGGCAAGAGACCCAGTACTTC.

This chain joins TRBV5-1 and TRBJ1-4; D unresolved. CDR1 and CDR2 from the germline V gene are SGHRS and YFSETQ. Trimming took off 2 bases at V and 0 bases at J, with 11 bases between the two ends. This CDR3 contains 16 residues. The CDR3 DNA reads TGCGCCAGCAGCTTTACGACGGGCGCAACTAATGAAAAACTGTTTTTT. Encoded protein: CASSFTTGATNEKLFF.

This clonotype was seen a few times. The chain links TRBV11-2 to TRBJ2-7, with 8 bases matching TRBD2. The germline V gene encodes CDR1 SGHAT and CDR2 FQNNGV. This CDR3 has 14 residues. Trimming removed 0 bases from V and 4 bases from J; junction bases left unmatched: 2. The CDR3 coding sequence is TGTGCCAGCAGCTTAGAACCTAGCGGGTACGAGCAGTACTTC. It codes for CASSLEPSGYEQYF.

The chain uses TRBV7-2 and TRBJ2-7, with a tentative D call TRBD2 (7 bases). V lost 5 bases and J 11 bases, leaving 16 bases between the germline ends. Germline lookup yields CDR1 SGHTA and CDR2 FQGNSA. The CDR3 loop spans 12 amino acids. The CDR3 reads CASSLGGGDEYF. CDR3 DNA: TGTGCCAGCAGCCTGGGAGGGGGGGACGAGTACTTC.

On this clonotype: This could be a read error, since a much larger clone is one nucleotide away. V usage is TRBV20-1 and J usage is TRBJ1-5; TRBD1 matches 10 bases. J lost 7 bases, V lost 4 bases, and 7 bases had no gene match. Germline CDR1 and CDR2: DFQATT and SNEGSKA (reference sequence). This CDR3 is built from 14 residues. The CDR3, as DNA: TGCAGTGCTATAGAGGGACAGGGGTGGCAGCCCCAGCATTTT. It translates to CSAIEGQGWQPQHF.

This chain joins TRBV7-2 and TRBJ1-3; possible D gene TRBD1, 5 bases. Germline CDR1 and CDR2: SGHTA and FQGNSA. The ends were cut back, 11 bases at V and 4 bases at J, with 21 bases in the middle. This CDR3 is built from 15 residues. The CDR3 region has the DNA TGTGCCTGGAGTGGCAAGGGACTAGCGGGAAACACCATATATTTT. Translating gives CAWSGKGLAGNTIYF.

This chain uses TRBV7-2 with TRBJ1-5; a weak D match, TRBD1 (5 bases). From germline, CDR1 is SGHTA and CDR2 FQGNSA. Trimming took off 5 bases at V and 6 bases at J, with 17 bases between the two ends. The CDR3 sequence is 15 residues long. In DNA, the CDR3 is TGTGCCAGCAGCCCCGGGGCCAGGGTCTCTCAGCCCCAGCATTTT. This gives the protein CASSPGARVSQPQHF.

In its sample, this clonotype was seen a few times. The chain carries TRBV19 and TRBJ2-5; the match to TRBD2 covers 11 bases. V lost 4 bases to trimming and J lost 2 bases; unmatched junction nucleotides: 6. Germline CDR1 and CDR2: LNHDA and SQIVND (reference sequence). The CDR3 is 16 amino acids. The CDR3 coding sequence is TGTGCCAGTAGTACAAATAGCGGGAGGGGACAAGAGACCCAGTACTTC. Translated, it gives CASSTNSGRGQETQYF. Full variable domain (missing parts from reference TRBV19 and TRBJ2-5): DGGITQSPKYLFRKEGQNVTLSCEQNLNHDAMYWYRQDPGQGLRLIYYSQIVNDFQKGDIAEGYSVSREKKESFPLTVTSAQKNPTAFYLCASSTNSGRGQETQYFGPGTRLLVL.

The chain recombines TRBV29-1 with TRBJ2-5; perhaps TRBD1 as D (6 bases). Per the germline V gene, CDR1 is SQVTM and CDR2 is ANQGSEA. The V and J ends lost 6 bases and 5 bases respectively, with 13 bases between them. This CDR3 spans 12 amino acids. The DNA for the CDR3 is TGCAGCGTGGAAACAGGGCGGGAGACCCAGTACTTC. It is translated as CSVETGRETQYF.

The CDR3: CAWSDLRQPQHF. The CDR3 DNA reads TGTGCCTGGAGTGATCTCCGTCAGCCCCAGCATTTT. V gene TRBV30 combines with J gene TRBJ1-5; D remains ambiguous. CDR1 GTSNPN and CDR2 SVGIG come from the germline V gene (reference sequence). With 1 base removed from V and 6 bases from J, the gap between germline ends came to 7 bases. The CDR3 runs 12 residues.

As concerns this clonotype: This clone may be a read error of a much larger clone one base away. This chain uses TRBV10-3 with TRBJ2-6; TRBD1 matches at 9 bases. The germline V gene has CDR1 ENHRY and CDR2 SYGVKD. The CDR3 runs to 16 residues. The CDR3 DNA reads TGTGCCAGCAGTTTACAGGGGGCTTCTGGGGCCAACGCCCTGACTTTC. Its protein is CASSLQGASGANALTF.

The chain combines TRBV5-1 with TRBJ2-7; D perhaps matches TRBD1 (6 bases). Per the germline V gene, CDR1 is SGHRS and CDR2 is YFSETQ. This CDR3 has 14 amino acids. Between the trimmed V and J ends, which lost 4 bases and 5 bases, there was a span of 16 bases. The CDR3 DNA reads TGCGCCAGCAGCCCCCACAGGGTTGGGAACGAGCAGTACTTC. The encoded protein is CASSPHRVGNEQYF.

The CDR3, as DNA: TGCAGTCCAGAGGCGGGTGTAACAGGAACACCCCTCCACTTT. As protein: CSPEAGVTGTPLHF. The chain employs TRBV20-1 and TRBJ1-6; possibly TRBD1 for D (5 bases). The CDR3 extends over 14 amino acids. V was cut by 8 bases and J by 11 bases, with 22 bases left in between. From germline, CDR1 is DFQATT and CDR2 SNEGSKA (reference sequence).

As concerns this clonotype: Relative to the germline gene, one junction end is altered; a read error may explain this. The CDR3 coding sequence is TGTGCCAGCAGTGAAAGTCTGGGACCGCACACTGAAGCTTTCTTT. Translation gives CASSESLGPHTEAFF. The gene calls are TRBV10-3 and TRBJ1-1, with a tentative D call TRBD1 (5 bases). Germline V CDR1 and CDR2: ENHRY, SYGVKD. The CDR3 is 15 residues long.

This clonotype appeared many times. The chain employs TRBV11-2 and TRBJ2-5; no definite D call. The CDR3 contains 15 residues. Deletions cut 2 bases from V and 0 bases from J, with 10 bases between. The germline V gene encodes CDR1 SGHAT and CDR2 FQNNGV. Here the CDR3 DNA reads TGTGCCAGCAGCTTAAACGTCCAGCACCAAGAGACCCAGTACTTC. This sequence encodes CASSLNVQHQETQYF. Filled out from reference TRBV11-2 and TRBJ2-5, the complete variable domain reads EAGVAQSPRYKIIEKRQSVAFWCNPISGHATLYWYQQILGQGPKLLIQFQNNGVVDDSQLPKDRFSAERLKGVDSTLKIQPAKLEDSAVYLCASSLNVQHQETQYFGPGTRLLVL.

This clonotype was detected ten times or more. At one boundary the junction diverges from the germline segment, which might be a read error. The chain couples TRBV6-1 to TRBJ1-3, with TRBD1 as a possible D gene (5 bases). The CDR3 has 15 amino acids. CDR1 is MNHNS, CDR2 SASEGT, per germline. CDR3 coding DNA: TGTGCCAGCAGCGAAGGGGTAGGGAACGGAAACACCATATATTTT. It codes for CASSEGVGNGNTIYF.

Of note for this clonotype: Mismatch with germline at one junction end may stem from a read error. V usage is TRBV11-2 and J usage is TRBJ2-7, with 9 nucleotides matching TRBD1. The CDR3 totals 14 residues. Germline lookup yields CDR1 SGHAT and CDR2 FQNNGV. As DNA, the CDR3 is TGCGCCAGCAGTCAACCGGGACAGGGTCTGAAACAGTACTTC. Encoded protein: CASSQPGQGLKQYF.

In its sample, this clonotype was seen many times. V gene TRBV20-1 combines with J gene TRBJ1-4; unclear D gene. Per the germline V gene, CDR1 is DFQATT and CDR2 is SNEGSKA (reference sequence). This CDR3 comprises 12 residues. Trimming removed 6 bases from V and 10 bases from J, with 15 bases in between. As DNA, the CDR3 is TGCAGTGCGCCGGGTGGCGGAAGAAAACTGTTTTTT. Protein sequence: CSAPGGGRKLFF.

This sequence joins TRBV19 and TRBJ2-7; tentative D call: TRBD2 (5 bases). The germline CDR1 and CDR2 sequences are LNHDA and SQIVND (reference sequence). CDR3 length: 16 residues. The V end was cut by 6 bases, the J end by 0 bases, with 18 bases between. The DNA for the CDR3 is TGTGCCAGTAGGCGGGCGGCGGGCGGCGGCTCCTACGAGCAGTACTTC. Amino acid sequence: CASRRAAGGGSYEQYF.

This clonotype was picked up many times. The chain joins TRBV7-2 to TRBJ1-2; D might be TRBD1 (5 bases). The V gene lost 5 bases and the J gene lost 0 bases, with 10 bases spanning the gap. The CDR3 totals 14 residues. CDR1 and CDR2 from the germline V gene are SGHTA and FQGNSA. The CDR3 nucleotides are TGTGCCAGCAGCCCCACAGGAACTAACTATGGCTACACCTTC. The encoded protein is CASSPTGTNYGYTF.

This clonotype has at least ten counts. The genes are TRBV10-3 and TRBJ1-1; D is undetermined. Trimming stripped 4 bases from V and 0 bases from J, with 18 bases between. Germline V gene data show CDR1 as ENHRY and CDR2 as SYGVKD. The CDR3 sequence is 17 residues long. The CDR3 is CAISGSGSRSMNTEAFF. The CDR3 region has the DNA TGTGCCATCAGTGGCTCCGGGTCCAGGAGCATGAACACTGAAGCTTTCTTT.

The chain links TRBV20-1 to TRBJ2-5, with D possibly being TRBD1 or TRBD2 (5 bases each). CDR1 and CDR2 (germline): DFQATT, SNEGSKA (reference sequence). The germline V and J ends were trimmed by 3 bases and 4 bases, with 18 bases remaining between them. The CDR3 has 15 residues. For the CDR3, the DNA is TGCAGTGCTAGTATCCCCGGGGCAAGATCAGAGACCCAGTACTTC. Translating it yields CSASIPGARSETQYF.

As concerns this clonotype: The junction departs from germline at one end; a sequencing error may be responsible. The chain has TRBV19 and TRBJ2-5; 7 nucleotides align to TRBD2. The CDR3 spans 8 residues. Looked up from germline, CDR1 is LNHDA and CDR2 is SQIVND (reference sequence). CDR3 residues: CASSMRGF. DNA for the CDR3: TGTGCCAGTAGTATGCGGGGGTTC. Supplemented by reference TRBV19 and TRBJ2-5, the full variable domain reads DGGITQSPKYLFRKEGQNVTLSCEQNLNHDAMYWYRQDPGQGLRLIYYSQIVNDFQKGDIAEGYSVSREKKESFPLTVTSAQKNPTAFYLCASSMRGFGPGTRLLVL.

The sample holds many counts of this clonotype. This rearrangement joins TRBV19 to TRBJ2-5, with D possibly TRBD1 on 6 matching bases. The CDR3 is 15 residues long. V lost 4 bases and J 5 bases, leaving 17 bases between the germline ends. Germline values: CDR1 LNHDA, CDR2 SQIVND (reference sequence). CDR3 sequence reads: CASSTQGQTWETQYF. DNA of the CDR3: TGTGCCAGTAGTACCCAAGGACAGACTTGGGAGACCCAGTACTTC. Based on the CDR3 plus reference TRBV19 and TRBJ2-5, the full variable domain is DGGITQSPKYLFRKEGQNVTLSCEQNLNHDAMYWYRQDPGQGLRLIYYSQIVNDFQKGDIAEGYSVSREKKESFPLTVTSAQKNPTAFYLCASSTQGQTWETQYFGPGTRLLVL.

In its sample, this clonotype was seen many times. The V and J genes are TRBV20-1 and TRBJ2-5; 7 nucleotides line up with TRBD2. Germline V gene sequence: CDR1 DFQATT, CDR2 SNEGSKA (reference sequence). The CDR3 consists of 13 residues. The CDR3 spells CTVTSGAQETQYF. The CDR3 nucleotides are TGCACCGTCACCAGCGGGGCACAAGAGACCCAGTACTTC.

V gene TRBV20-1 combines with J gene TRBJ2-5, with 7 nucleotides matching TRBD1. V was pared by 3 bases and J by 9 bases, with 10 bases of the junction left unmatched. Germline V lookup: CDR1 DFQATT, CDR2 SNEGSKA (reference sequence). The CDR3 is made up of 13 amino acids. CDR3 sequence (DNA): TGCAGTGCTAGCACAGGGGTCGTTCAGCCCCAGTACTTC. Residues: CSASTGVVQPQYF.

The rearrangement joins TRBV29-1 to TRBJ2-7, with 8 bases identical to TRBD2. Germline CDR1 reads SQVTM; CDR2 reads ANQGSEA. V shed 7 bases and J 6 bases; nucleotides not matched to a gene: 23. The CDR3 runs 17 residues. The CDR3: CSAKEGFDGRAWVEQYF. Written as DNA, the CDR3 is TGCAGCGCCAAGGAGGGGTTCGACGGGAGGGCCTGGGTCGAGCAGTACTTC.